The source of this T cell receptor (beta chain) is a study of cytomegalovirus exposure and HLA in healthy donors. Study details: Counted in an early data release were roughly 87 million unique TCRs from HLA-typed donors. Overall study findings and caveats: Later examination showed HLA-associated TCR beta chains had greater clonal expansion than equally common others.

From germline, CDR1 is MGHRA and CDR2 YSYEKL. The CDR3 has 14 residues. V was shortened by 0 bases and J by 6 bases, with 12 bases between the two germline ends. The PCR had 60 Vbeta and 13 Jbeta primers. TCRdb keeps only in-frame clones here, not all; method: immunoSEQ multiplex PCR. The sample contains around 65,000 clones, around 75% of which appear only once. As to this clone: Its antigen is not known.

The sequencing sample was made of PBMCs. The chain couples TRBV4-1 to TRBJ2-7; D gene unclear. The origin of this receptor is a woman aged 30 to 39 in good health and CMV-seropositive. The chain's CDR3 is CASSQDVSGCEQYF. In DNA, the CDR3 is TGCGCCAGCAGCCAAGATGTGTCCGGGTGCGAGCAGTACTTC.